One and the same sample provided the 25 T cell receptor beta chains below, sequenced in a study of T-cell memory formation after mild COVID-19. TCRdb used MiXCR to reprocess the 5' RACE reads, holding one entry per CDR3 protein. The sample carries about 270,000 distinct CDR3 sequences, 16% recorded once. Input material: PBMCs or a T cell subset sorted from them (not recorded which). Receptors were obtained from a man aged 18-30 years who had mild COVID-19 (a few samples of this study predate the infection). Cell type and time point are not known.

This clonotype was seen more than once but under ten times. The chain has TRBV2 and TRBJ1-2; D is possibly TRBD1 (6 bases). The germline gives CDR1 SNHLY, CDR2 FYNNEI. Trimming removed 3 bases from V and 5 bases from J, with 10 bases in between. This CDR3 has 13 residues. The CDR3 loop is CASSDHRVYGYTF. The CDR3 DNA reads TGTGCCAGCAGTGACCACAGGGTATATGGCTACACCTTC. Filled out from reference TRBV2 and TRBJ1-2, the complete variable domain reads EPEVTQTPSHQVTQMGQEVILRCVPISNHLYFYWYRQILGQKVEFLVSFYNNEISEKSEIFDDQFSVERPDGSNFTLKIRSTKLEDSAMYFCASSDHRVYGYTFGSGTRLTVV.

The rearrangement links TRBV9 to TRBJ2-7; TRBD2 might be the D (6 bases). Germline lookup yields CDR1 SGDLS and CDR2 YYNGEE. CDR3 length: 14 residues. Between the trimmed V and J ends, which lost 0 bases and 4 bases, there was a span of 11 bases. The CDR3 here is CASSVGTAGYEQYF. The CDR3 DNA reads TGTGCCAGCAGCGTAGGAACAGCGGGTTACGAGCAGTACTTC.

The chain joins TRBV9 to TRBJ1-2; possible D gene TRBD1, 5 bases. Germline assignment: CDR1 SGDLS and CDR2 YYNGEE. The V end lost 3 bases, the J end lost 5 bases, and 17 bases lay between the germline ends. The CDR3 totals 15 residues. The chain's CDR3 is CASSESGQGVYGYTF. In nucleotides, the CDR3 is TGTGCCAGCAGCGAGTCTGGTCAGGGTGTTTATGGCTACACCTTC.

This clonotype was seen a handful of times. DNA of the CDR3: TGTGCCAGCAGCTTGCTAGTGAGAGATACGCAGTATTTT. It translates to CASSLLVRDTQYF. The rearrangement joins TRBV11-2 to TRBJ2-3; D is uncertain. The CDR3 loop spans 13 amino acids. Deletions cut 3 bases from V and 5 bases from J, with 9 bases between. CDR1 is SGHAT and CDR2 is FQNNGV in the germline V gene.

This clonotype has ten or more counts. This CDR3 is CASSPQGPTEAFF. CDR3 nucleotides: TGTGCCAGTAGTCCCCAGGGCCCCACTGAAGCTTTCTTT. The chain has TRBV19 and TRBJ1-1; D perhaps matches TRBD1 (5 bases). CDR3 length equals 13 residues. The V end lost 5 bases, the J end lost 4 bases, and 11 bases lay between the germline ends. Looked up from germline, CDR1 is LNHDA and CDR2 is SQIVND (reference sequence).

This chain connects TRBV19 to TRBJ2-3; TRBD2 agrees at 9 bases. Germline assignment: CDR1 LNHDA and CDR2 SQIVND (reference sequence). The length of the CDR3 is 17 residues. The V gene end was trimmed by 10 bases and the J gene end by 1 base; junction bases not matched to a gene: 15. The CDR3 is CATTLTTAGGGTDTQYF. The CDR3 DNA reads TGTGCCACCACCCTTACTACAGCGGGGGGAGGCACAGATACGCAGTATTTT. Based on the CDR3 plus reference TRBV19 and TRBJ2-3, the full variable domain is DGGITQSPKYLFRKEGQNVTLSCEQNLNHDAMYWYRQDPGQGLRLIYYSQIVNDFQKGDIAEGYSVSREKKESFPLTVTSAQKNPTAFYLCATTLTTAGGGTDTQYFGPGTRLTVL.

This chain uses TRBV6-5 with TRBJ2-7, with a possible D match to TRBD1 (6 bases). CDR1 is MNHEY, CDR2 SVGAGI, per germline. The CDR3 runs to 15 residues. V gave up 6 bases and J gave up 3 bases, with 18 bases separating them. CDR3 coding DNA: TGTGCCAGCAGGGCAGAGTGGACAGTGAACTACGAGCAGTACTTC. It yields the protein CASRAEWTVNYEQYF.

The chain joins TRBV5-1 to TRBJ2-1, with 12 nucleotides matching TRBD1. The CDR3 consists of 15 residues. V was pared by 4 bases and J by 5 bases, with 4 bases of the junction left unmatched. Germline lookup yields CDR1 SGHRS and CDR2 YFSETQ. CDR3 protein: CASSRGQGANNEQFF. The CDR3, as DNA: TGCGCCAGCAGCCGGGGACAGGGGGCAAACAATGAGCAGTTCTTC.

This clonotype was counted at least ten times. V and J are TRBV4-1 and TRBJ2-1, with 9 bases aligning to TRBD2. Germline-derived CDR1 and CDR2 are MGHRA and YSYEKL. The CDR3 consists of 19 residues. The V gene end was trimmed by 4 bases and the J gene end by 4 bases; junction bases not matched to a gene: 17. In DNA form, the CDR3 reads TGCGCCAGCAGCCCCCCTGGAGGCGTTGGCGGGGGGGCATACAATGAGCAGTTCTTC. Protein: CASSPPGGVGGGAYNEQFF.

This clonotype has a count of ten or more. V and J are TRBV27 and TRBJ2-7; TRBD1 matches 10 bases. This CDR3 comprises 14 residues. CDR1 and CDR2 from the germline V gene are MNHEY and SMNVEV (reference sequence). V shed 5 bases and J 7 bases; nucleotides not matched to a gene: 8. DNA for the CDR3: TGTGCCAGCAGTCCAGGGACAGGGGAGTGGGAGCAGTACGTC. It is translated as CASSPGTGEWEQYV.

This clonotype was picked up many times. This chain joins TRBV7-2 and TRBJ2-1; D tentatively reads TRBD1 or TRBD2 (5 bases each). CDR1 and CDR2 from the germline V gene are SGHTA and FQGNSA. This CDR3 region has 16 residues. With 1 base removed from V and 0 bases from J, the gap between germline ends came to 10 bases. CDR3 amino acids: CASSLVGAGSYNEQFF. As DNA, the CDR3 is TGTGCCAGCAGCTTAGTCGGGGCGGGCTCCTACAATGAGCAGTTCTTC.

This chain uses TRBV4-2 with TRBJ1-4; no clear D gene. With 1 base removed from V and 13 bases from J, the gap between germline ends came to 19 bases. Germline V gene lookup returns CDR1 LGHNA and CDR2 YNFKEQ. This CDR3 comprises 15 residues. The CDR3 loop reads CASSQGNGGVSGLFF. The CDR3 bases are TGTGCCAGCAGCCAAGGAAACGGCGGAGTAAGTGGACTGTTTTTT.

This clonotype was detected only a few times. This rearrangement joins TRBV5-1 to TRBJ1-6; TRBD1 might be the D (5 bases). CDR1 and CDR2 (germline): SGHRS, YFSETQ. The CDR3 runs to 13 residues. The V end was cut by 7 bases, the J end by 14 bases, with 19 bases between. The CDR3 protein is CASSPRGGSSLHF. The CDR3 region has the DNA TGCGCCAGCTCCCCTAGGGGTGGGTCGTCCCTCCACTTT.

This clonotype was detected a few times. The chain links TRBV11-2 to TRBJ2-1, with D unresolved. This CDR3 has 13 amino acids. CDR1 is SGHAT and CDR2 is FQNNGV in the germline V gene. With 3 bases removed from V and 1 base from J, the gap between germline ends came to 4 bases. The CDR3 spells CASSFRSYNEQFF. The CDR3 nucleotides are TGTGCCAGCAGCTTCAGGTCCTACAATGAGCAGTTCTTC.

This clonotype was detected only a few times. The chain combines TRBV7-9 with TRBJ2-3, with D unresolved. V was cut by 0 bases and J by 6 bases, with 10 bases left in between. Germline V gene lookup returns CDR1 SEHNR and CDR2 FQNEAQ (reference sequence). This CDR3 region has 14 residues. The CDR3 spells CASSLAARRDTQYF. The CDR3 DNA sequence: TGTGCCAGCAGCTTAGCGGCCAGGCGGGATACGCAGTATTTT.

The chain combines TRBV6-5 with TRBJ1-2; no reliable D call. The CDR3 runs 14 residues. Trimming left V 5 bases short and J 4 bases short, with 14 bases between. Germline V CDR1 and CDR2: MNHEY, SVGAGI. The CDR3 reads CASSDSSESYGYTF. The CDR3 bases are TGTGCCAGCAGTGATTCCTCGGAGTCCTATGGCTACACCTTC.

This chain links TRBV2 with TRBJ2-3, with D perhaps matching TRBD1 (6 bases). Germline-derived CDR1 and CDR2 are SNHLY and FYNNEI. The CDR3 has 14 residues. V lost 7 bases and J lost 4, with 15 bases in between. CDR3 bases: TGTGCCAGCATCAAAGAGAAGGGGGCAGATACGCAGTATTTT. Translated: CASIKEKGADTQYF.

The chain is built from TRBV7-2 and TRBJ2-1, with 9 positions matching TRBD2. This CDR3 comprises 17 residues. Germline CDR1 is SGHTA and CDR2 is FQGNSA. Unmatched junction bases numbered 10, after V lost 0 bases and J lost 7 bases. The CDR3 here is CASSLAGGGLARNEQFF. DNA of the CDR3: TGTGCCAGCAGCTTAGCTGGGGGAGGACTAGCGAGGAATGAGCAGTTCTTC. The full variable domain, its missing parts supplied by reference TRBV7-2 and TRBJ2-1, is GAGVSQSPSNKVTEKGKDVELRCDPISGHTALYWYRQSLGQGLEFLIYFQGNSAPDKSGLPSDRFSAERTGGSVSTLTIQRTQQEDSAVYLCASSLAGGGLARNEQFFGPGTRLTVL.

In this sample, this clonotype turned up a few times. In DNA form, the CDR3 reads TGCAGCGTCCCAAGGACAGGGGGCTACGAGCAGTACTTC. Translated, it gives CSVPRTGGYEQYF. The chain carries TRBV29-1 and TRBJ2-7, with 10 bases that match TRBD1. The germline V gene encodes CDR1 SQVTM and CDR2 ANQGSEA. After removal of 6 bases from V and 3 bases from J, the junction contained 5 bases not matched to a gene. This CDR3 is built from 13 residues.

The chain joins TRBV5-1 to TRBJ1-6; TRBD1 agrees at 8 bases. The CDR3 loop spans 16 amino acids. The V gene's germline CDR1 is SGHRS and CDR2 YFSETQ. V lost 6 bases and J lost 5; bases outside the gene matches: 10. This chain's CDR3 is CASTKDRVKDNSPLHF. CDR3 sequence (DNA): TGCGCCAGCACAAAGGACAGGGTGAAAGATAATTCACCCCTCCACTTT.

This clonotype occurred a few times. This rearrangement joins TRBV10-3 to TRBJ2-3; D is unclear. The CDR3 sequence is 16 residues long. Germline V gives CDR1 ENHRY, CDR2 SYGVKD. V was clipped by 4 bases and J by 3 bases, with 17 bases between them. The CDR3 nucleotides are TGTGCCATCAGTGCTAAGGAGACGGGCCGAACAGATACGCAGTATTTT. This gives the protein CAISAKETGRTDTQYF.

In its sample, this clonotype was seen a few times. V usage is TRBV19 and J usage is TRBJ2-5, with a weak D call TRBD2 (5 bases). Trimming removed 5 bases at V and 6 bases at J, with 16 bases between. Per the germline V gene, CDR1 is LNHDA and CDR2 is SQIVND (reference sequence). This CDR3 is 14 amino acids long. CDR3 region: CASSGSSLGKTQYF. CDR3 DNA sequence: TGTGCCAGTAGTGGATCCTCCCTCGGGAAGACCCAGTACTTC.

This clonotype was seen a handful of times. The chain recombines TRBV11-3 with TRBJ1-2; TRBD1 matches at 7 bases. Germline CDR1 is SGHNT and CDR2 is YENEEA. This CDR3 is built from 14 residues. Trimming cost V 7 bases and J 4 bases; bases outside gene matches: 9. CDR3 protein: CASTRMGQIYGYTF. CDR3 sequence (DNA): TGTGCCAGCACCCGAATGGGACAGATCTATGGCTACACCTTC.

This clonotype has only a few counts. The chain recombines TRBV6-2 or TRBV6-3 with TRBJ1-6; 9 bases map to TRBD1. The CDR3 runs 16 residues. Germline V gives CDR1 MNHEY, CDR2 SVGEGT. With 6 bases clipped from V and 16 bases from J, the junction kept 19 bases outside the gene matches. The CDR3 region is CASRTTRGTGSPALHF. The CDR3 nucleotides read TGTGCCAGCAGAACCACGCGGGGGACAGGGTCTCCGGCACTCCACTTT.

This clonotype was picked up a small number of times. V is TRBV12-3 or TRBV12-4 and J is TRBJ1-2; possibly TRBD1 for D (5 bases). Trimming stripped 7 bases from V and 3 bases from J, with 12 bases between. The CDR3 is 13 residues long. CDR3 in DNA: TGTGCCAGCAAGGGCGGGGCCTACTATGGCTACACCTTC. Its translation: CASKGGAYYGYTF.